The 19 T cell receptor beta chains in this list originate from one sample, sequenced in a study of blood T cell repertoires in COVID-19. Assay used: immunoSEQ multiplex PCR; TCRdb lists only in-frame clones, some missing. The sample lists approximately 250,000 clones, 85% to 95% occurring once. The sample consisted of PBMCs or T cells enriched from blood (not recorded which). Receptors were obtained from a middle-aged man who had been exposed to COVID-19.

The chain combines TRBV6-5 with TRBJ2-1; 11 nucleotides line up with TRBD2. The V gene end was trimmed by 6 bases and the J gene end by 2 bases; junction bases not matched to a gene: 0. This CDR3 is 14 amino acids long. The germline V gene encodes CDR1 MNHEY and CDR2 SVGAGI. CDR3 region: CASRLAGAYNEQFF. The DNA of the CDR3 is TGTGCCAGCAGACTAGCGGGGGCCTACAATGAGCAGTTCTTC.

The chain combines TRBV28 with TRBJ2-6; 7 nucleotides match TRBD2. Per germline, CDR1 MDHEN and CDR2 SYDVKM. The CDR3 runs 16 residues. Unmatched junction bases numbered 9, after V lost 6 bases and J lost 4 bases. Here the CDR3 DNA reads TGTGCCAGCAGATCATTCCGACTAGCCGGGGCCAACGTCCTGACTTTC. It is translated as CASRSFRLAGANVLTF.

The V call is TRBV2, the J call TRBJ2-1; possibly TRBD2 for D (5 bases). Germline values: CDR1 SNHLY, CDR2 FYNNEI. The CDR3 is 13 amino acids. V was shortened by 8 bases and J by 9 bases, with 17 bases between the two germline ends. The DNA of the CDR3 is TGTGCCAGCTACAAGGAGGCCTCCGGTGAGCAGTTCTTC. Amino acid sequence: CASYKEASGEQFF.

The CDR3 coding sequence is TGTGCCAGCAGCTCCGGGACAGGTGGCACCGGGGAGCTGTTTTTT. It is translated as CASSSGTGGTGELFF. The chain employs TRBV2 and TRBJ2-2; 8 bases line up with TRBD1. CDR3 length: 15 residues. Germline V gene sequence: CDR1 SNHLY, CDR2 FYNNEI. Unmatched junction bases numbered 7, after V lost 6 bases and J lost 4 bases.

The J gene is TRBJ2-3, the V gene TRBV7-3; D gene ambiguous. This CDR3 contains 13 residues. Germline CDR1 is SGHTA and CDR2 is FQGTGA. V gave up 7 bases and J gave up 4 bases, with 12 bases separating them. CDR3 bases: TGTGCCAGCACGACTCCCCCCGCAGATACGCAGTATTTT. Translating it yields CASTTPPADTQYF.

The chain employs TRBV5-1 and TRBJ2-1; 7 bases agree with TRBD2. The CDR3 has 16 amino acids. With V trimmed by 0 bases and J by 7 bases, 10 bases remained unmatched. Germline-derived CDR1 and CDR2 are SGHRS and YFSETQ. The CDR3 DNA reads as TGCGCCAGCAGCTTGGGGGCTAGCGGAAGCAGGAATGAGCAGTTCTTC. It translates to CASSLGASGSRNEQFF.

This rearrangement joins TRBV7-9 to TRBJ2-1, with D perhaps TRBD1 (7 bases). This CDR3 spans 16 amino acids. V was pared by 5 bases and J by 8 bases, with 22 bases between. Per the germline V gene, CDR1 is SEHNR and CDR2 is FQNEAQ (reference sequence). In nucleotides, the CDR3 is TGTGCCAGCAGCCCGGCGGGGCAGGGGGGTTTTGATGAGCAGTTCTTC. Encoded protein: CASSPAGQGGFDEQFF.

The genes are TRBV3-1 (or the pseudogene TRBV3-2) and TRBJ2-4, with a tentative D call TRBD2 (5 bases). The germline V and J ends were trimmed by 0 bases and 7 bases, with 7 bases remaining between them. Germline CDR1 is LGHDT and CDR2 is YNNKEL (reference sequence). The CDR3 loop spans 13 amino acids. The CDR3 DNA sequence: TGTGCCAGCAGCCAAGACGGCGGGAACATTCAGTACTTC. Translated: CASSQDGGNIQYF.

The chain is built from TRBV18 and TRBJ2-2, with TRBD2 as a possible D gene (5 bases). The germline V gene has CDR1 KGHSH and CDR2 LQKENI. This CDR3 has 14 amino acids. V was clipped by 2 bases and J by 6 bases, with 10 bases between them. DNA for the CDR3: TGTGCCAGCTCACCATTAGAGGGCGCCGGGGAGCTGTTTTTT. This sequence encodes CASSPLEGAGELFF.

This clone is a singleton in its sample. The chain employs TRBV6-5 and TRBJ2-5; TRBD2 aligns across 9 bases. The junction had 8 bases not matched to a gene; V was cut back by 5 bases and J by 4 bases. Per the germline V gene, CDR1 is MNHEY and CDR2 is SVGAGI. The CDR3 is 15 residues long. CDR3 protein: CASSPGGSGRETQYF. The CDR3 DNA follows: TGTGCCAGCAGTCCAGGGGGTAGCGGGAGAGAGACCCAGTACTTC.

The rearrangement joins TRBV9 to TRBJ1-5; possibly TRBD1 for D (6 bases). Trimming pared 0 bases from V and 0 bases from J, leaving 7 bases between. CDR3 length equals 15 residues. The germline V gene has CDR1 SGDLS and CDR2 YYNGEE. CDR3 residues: CASSVEGDSNQPQHF. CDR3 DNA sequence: TGTGCCAGCAGCGTAGAGGGGGATAGCAATCAGCCCCAGCATTTT.

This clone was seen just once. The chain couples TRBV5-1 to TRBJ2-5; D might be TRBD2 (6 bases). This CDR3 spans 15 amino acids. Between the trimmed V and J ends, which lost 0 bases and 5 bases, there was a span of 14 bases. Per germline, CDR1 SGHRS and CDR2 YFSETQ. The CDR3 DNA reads TGCGCCAGCAGCTTGGAGGGACTCCTCAGGGAGACCCAGTACTTC. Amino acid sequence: CASSLEGLLRETQYF.

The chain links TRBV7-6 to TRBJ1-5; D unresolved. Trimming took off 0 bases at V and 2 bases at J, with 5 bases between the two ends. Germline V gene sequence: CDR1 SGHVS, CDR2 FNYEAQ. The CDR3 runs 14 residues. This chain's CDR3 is CASSLANGNQPQHF. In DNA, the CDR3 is TGTGCCAGCAGCTTAGCCAATGGCAATCAGCCCCAGCATTTT.

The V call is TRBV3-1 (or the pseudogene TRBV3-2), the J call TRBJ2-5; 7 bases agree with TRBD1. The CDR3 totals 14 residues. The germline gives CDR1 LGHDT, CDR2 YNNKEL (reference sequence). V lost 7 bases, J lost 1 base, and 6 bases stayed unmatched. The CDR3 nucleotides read TGTGCCAGCAACAACCAGGGGGTCCAAGAGACCCAGTACTTC. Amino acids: CASNNQGVQETQYF.

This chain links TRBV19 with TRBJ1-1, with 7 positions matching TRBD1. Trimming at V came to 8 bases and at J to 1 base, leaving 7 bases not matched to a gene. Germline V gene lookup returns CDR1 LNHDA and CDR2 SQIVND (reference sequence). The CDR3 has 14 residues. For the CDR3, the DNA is TGTGCCAGTCTCAGGGACAGACAGAACACTGAAGCTTTCTTT. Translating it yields CASLRDRQNTEAFF.

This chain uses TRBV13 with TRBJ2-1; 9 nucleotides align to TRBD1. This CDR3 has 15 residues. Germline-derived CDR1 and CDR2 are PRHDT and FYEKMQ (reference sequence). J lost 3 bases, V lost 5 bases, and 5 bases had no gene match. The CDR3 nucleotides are TGTGCCAGCAGCCTATCGACAGGGGGCTACAATGAGCAGTTCTTC. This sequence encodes CASSLSTGGYNEQFF.

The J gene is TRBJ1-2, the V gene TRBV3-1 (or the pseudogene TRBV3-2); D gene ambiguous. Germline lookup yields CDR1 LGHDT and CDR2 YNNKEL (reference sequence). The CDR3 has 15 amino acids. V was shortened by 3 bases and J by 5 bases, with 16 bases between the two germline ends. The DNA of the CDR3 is TGTGCCAGCAGCCACCCGCAGACAATGGAATATGGCTACACCTTC. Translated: CASSHPQTMEYGYTF.

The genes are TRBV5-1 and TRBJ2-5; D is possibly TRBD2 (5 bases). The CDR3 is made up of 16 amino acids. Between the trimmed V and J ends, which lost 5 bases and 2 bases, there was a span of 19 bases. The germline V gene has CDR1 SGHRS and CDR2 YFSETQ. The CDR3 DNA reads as TGCGCCAGCAGAGTGAGGGCTACAACGGTTCAAGAGACCCAGTACTTC. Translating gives CASRVRATTVQETQYF.

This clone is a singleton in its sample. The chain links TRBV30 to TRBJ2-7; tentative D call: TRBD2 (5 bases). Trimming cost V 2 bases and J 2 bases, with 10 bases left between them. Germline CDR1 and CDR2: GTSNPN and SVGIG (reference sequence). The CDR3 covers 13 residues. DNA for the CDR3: TGTGCCTGGAGTACTGGGAGAACCTACGAGCAGTACTTC. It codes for CAWSTGRTYEQYF.